This TCR beta chain originates from a study of Ad26.COV2.S vaccination and SARS-CoV-2 variants. General study findings and limits: Vaccine and placebo groups showed comparable non-spike TCR breadth.

The treatment denotes: roughly 18 received Ad26.COV2.S at low or high dose, single or two shots; about 5 received placebo; per-sample allocation not given. Sample collection was performed on day 63 after the first vaccine or placebo injection. This Boston cohort included adults aged 18-55 years. Germline V lookup: CDR1 SGDLS, CDR2 YYNGEE. V shed 0 bases and J shed 6 bases, with 10 bases lying between them. CDR3 length: 13 residues. Method: immunoSEQ multiplex PCR; TCRdb's copy keeps in-frame clones and lacks some. The sample has over 400,000 clones; 89% are singletons. Worth noting for this clone: Its antigen is unidentified.

This clonotype was sampled from a person between 18 and 60 years old who received the Ad26.COV2.S COVID-19 vaccine or a placebo. The V gene is TRBV9, the J gene TRBJ2-7; D unresolved. The sequenced sample was peripheral blood, obtained in a trial of Ad26.COV2.S vaccine versus placebo. The CDR3 loop reads CASSVGVRGEQYF. The DNA for the CDR3 is TGTGCCAGCAGCGTAGGAGTGAGAGGCGAGCAGTACTTC. Combining the CDR3 with reference TRBV9 and TRBJ2-7 gives the whole variable domain DSGVTQTPKHLITATGQRVTLRCSPRSGDLSVYWYQQSLDQGLQFLIQYYNGEERAKGNILERFSAQQFPDLHSELNLSSLELGDSALYFCASSVGVRGEQYFGPGTRLTVT.